This T cell receptor (beta chain) is drawn from a study of T cells in Graves' hyperthyroidism and ophthalmopathy. Whole-study context: At the time of initial diagnosis and before any treatment, peripheral blood was collected. Study-wide results and caveats: Expanded thyroid clonotypes (above 0.001) were mostly also found in blood. A model of 13 V-J pairs discriminated ophthalmopathy from stable hyperthyroidism.

Germline values: CDR1 MNHNS, CDR2 SASEGT. This CDR3 region has 13 residues. The V and J ends lost 11 bases and 0 bases, in that order; junction bases with no gene match: 3. Using RNA transcripts as the source, TCR beta CDR3 regions were amplified. The HTBI primer set was used in a first-round RT-PCR of the TCR CDR3. TCRdb fed the multiplex PCR reads into MiXCR, producing one record per CDR3 protein. The sample shows some 350,000 distinct CDR3 sequences, 13% to 15% of them seen only once. Patients with uncontrolled infections, other autoimmune diseases, pregnancy or lactation were excluded. This clonotype was recorded once. What it binds is unknown.

The specimen sequenced was blood. This rearrangement joins TRBV6-1 to TRBJ2-4, with 8 bases matching TRBD2. The sequence was obtained from a woman in her sixties or seventies with Graves' ophthalmopathy. CDR3 sequence (DNA): TGTGCCGGCGGGGGGATAGCCAAAAACATTCAGTACTTC. Its protein product is CAGGGIAKNIQYF.